The clone carrying this T cell receptor (beta chain) has more than one count but fewer than ten. This record comes from a study of blood T cell repertoires in COVID-19. CDR1 is LNHDA and CDR2 is SQIVND in the germline V gene (reference sequence). Trimming took 7 bases from V and 7 from J; bases not matched to a gene: 9. This CDR3 has 14 amino acids. Sequencing used immunoSEQ multiplex PCR; TCRdb keeps in-frame clones, though not all of them. The data show some 120,000 clones, with just under 90% seen just once and around 2.1% held by the top ten. The sample taken for sequencing was peripheral blood. V is TRBV19 and J is TRBJ1-4, with 7 bases matching TRBD1. The clonotype originates from a woman in her forties or fifties with acute or convalescent COVID-19. The CDR3 spells CASTYRGPAEKLFF. In DNA form, the CDR3 reads TGTGCCAGTACTTATAGGGGGCCCGCTGAAAAACTGTTTTTT.